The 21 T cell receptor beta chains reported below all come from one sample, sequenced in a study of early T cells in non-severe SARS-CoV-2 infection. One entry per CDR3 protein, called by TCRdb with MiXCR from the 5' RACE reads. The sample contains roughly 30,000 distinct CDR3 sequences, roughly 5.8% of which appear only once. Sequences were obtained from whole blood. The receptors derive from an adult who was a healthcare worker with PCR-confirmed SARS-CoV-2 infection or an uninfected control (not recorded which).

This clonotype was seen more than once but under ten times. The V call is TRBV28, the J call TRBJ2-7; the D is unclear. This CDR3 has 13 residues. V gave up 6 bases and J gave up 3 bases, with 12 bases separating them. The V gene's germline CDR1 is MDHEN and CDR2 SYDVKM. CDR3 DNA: TGTGCCAGCAGGCCTACCGGATACTACGAGCAGTACTTC. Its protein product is CASRPTGYYEQYF.

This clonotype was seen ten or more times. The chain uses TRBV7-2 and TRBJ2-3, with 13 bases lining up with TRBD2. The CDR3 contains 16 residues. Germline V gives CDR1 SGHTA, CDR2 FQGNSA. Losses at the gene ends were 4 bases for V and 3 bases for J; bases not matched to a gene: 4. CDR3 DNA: TGTGCCAGCAGCTCCGGGACTAGCGGGATGACAGATACGCAGTATTTT. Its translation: CASSSGTSGMTDTQYF.

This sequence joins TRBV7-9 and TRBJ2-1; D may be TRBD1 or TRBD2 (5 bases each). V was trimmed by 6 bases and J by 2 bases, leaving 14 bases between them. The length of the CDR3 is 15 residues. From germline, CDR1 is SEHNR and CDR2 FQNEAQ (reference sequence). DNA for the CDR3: TGTGCCAGCAGTTACACTCCGGGACCCTACAATGAGCAGTTCTTC. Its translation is CASSYTPGPYNEQFF.

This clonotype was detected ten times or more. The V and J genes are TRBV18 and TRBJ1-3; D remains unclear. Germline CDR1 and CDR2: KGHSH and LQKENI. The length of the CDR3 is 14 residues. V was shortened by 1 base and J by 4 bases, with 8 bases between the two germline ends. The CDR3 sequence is CASSPLGKGNTIYF. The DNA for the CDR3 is TGTGCCAGCTCACCACTTGGAAAAGGAAACACCATATATTTT.

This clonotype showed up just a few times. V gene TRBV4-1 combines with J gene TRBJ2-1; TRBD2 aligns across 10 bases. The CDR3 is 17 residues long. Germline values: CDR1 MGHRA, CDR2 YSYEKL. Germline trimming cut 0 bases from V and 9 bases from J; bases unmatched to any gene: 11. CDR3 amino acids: CASSQDSGLAGVVEQFF. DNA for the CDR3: TGCGCCAGCAGCCAAGATTCCGGCCTAGCGGGAGTTGTTGAGCAGTTCTTC.

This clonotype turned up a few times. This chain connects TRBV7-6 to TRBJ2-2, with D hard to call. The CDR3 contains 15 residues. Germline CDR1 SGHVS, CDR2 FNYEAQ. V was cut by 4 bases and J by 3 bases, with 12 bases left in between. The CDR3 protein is CASSSSRIHTGELFF. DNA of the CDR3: TGTGCCAGCAGCTCCTCGAGGATCCACACCGGGGAGCTGTTTTTT.

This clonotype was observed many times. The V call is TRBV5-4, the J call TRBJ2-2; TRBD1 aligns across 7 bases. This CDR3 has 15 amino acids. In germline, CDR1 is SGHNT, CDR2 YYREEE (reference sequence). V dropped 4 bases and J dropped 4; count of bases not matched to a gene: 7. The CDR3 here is CASSNGQDFTGELFF. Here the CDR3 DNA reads TGTGCCAGCAGCAACGGACAGGATTTCACCGGGGAGCTGTTTTTT. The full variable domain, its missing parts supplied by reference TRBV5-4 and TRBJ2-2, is ETGVTQSPTHLIKTRGQQVTLRCSSQSGHNTVSWYQQALGQGPQFIFQYYREEENGRGNFPPRFSGLQFPNYSSELNVNALELDDSALYLCASSNGQDFTGELFFGEGSRLTVL.

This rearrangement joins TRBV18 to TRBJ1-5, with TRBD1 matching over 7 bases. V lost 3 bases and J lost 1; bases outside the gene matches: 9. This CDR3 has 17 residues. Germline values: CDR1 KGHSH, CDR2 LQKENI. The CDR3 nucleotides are TGTGCCAGCTCACCTATAAGGCTGACAGGGAGCAATCAGCCCCAGCATTTT. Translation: CASSPIRLTGSNQPQHF. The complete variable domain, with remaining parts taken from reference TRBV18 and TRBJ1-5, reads NAGVMQNPRHLVRRRGQEARLRCSPMKGHSHVYWYRQLPEEGLKFMVYLQKENIIDESGMPKERFSAEFPKEGPSILRIQQVVRGDSAAYFCASSPIRLTGSNQPQHFGDGTRLSIL.

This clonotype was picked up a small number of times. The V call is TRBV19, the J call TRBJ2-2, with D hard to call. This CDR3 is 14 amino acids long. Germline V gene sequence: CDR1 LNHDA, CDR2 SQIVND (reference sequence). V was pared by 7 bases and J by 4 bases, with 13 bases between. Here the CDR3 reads CASTNRRGTGELFF. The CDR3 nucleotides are TGTGCCAGTACCAACCGCCGCGGCACCGGGGAGCTGTTTTTT.

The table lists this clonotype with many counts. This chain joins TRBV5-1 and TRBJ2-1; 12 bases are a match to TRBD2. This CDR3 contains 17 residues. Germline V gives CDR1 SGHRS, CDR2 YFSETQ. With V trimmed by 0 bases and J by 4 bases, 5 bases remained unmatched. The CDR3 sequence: CASSLASLAGGYNEQFF. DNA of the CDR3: TGCGCCAGCAGCTTGGCCTCCCTAGCGGGAGGGTACAATGAGCAGTTCTTC.

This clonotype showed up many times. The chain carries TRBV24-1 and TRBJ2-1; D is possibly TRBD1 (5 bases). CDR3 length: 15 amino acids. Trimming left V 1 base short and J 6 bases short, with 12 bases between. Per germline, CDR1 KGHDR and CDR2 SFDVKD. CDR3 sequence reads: CATSDFPAGINEQFF. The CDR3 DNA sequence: TGTGCCACCAGTGATTTTCCCGCAGGGATCAATGAGCAGTTCTTC.

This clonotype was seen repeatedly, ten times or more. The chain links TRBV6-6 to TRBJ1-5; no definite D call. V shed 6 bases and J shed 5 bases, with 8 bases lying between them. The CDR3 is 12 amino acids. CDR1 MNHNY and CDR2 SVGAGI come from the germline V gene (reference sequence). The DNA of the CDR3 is TGTGCCAGCAGCCGGACCGATCAGCCCCAGCATTTT. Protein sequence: CASSRTDQPQHF.

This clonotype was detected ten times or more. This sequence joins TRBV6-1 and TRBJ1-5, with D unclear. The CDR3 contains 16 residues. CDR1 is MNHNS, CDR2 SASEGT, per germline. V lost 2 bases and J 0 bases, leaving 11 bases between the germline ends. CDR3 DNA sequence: TGTGCCAGCAGTGAAACCACAGCTTATAGCAATCAGCCCCAGCATTTT. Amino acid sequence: CASSETTAYSNQPQHF.

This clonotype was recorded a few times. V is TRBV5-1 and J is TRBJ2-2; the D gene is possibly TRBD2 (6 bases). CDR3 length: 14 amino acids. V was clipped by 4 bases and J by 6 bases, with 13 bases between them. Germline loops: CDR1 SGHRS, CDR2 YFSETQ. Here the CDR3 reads CASSGGYQAGELFF. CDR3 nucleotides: TGCGCCAGCAGCGGAGGGTATCAAGCCGGGGAGCTGTTTTTT.

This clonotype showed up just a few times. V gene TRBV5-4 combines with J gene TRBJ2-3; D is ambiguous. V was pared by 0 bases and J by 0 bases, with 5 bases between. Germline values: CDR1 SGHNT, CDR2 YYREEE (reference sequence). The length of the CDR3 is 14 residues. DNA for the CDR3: TGTGCCAGCAGCTTGGTTGCCAGCACAGATACGCAGTATTTT. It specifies CASSLVASTDTQYF.

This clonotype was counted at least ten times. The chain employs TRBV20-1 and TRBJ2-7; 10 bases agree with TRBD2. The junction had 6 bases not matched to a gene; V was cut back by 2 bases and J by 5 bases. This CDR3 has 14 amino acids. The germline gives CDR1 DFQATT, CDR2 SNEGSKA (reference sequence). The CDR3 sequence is CSARRSGRAHEQYF. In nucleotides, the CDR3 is TGCAGTGCTAGACGGAGCGGGAGGGCCCACGAGCAGTACTTC.

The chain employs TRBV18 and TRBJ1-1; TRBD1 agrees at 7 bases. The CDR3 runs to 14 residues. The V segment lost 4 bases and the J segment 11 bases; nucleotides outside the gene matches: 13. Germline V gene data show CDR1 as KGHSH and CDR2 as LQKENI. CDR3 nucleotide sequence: TGTGCCAGCTCACTAGGGACAGCCCCCCAGGACGCTTTCTTT. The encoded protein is CASSLGTAPQDAFF.

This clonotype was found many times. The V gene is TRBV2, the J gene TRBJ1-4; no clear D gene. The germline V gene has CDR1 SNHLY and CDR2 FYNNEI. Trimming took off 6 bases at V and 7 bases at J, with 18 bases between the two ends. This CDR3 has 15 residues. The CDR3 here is CASSAPRAGFEKLFF. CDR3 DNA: TGTGCCAGCAGCGCCCCCCGCGCTGGGTTTGAAAAACTGTTTTTT.

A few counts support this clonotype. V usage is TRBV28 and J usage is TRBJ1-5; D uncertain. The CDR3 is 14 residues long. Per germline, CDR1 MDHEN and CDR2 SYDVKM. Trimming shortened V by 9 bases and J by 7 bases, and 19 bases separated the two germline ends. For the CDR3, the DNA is TGTGCCAGTCGACCTGGTAGGGAAGTACAGCCCCAGCATTTT. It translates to CASRPGREVQPQHF.

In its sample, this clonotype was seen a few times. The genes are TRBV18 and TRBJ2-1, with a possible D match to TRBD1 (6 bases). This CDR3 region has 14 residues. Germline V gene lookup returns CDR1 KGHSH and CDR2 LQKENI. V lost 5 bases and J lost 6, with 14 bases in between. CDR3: CASSMGAGVNEQFF. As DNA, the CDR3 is TGTGCCAGCTCAATGGGGGCTGGGGTCAATGAGCAGTTCTTC. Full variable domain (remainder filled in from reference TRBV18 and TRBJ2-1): NAGVMQNPRHLVRRRGQEARLRCSPMKGHSHVYWYRQLPEEGLKFMVYLQKENIIDESGMPKERFSAEFPKEGPSILRIQQVVRGDSAAYFCASSMGAGVNEQFFGPGTRLTVL.

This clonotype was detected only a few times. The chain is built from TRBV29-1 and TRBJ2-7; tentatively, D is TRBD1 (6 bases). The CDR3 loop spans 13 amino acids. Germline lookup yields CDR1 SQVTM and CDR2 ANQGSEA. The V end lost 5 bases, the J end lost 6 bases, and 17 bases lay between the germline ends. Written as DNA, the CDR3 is TGCAGCGTTTATGGACAGAAGATGGGCGAGCAGTACTTC. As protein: CSVYGQKMGEQYF.